The subject of this entry is one T cell receptor beta chain. The sample originates from a study of T cell clonotyping in hematopoietic cell transplantation. Method: immunoSEQ multiplex PCR; TCRdb's copy keeps in-frame clones and lacks some. The sample includes roughly 7,500 clones, more than 90% of them seen just once. The CDR3 spans 15 residues. Germline CDR1 is GTSNPN and CDR2 is SVGIG (reference sequence). V lost 2 bases to trimming and J lost 0 bases, with 10 bases between them. Samples: about 28 days before transplant, then days 30, 100 and 180 after. The input for sequencing was PBMCs, taken 180 days after allogeneic stem cell transplant. The gene calls are TRBV30 and TRBJ1-4; the D gene is possibly TRBD1 (5 bases). This clonotype was obtained from a female patient aged 50-59 years who had an allogeneic stem cell transplant from an unrelated donor, so the T cells may come from the graft donor. Some clones in this sample may be carry-over from other donors' samples. CDR3 in DNA: TGTGCCTGGAGTTTGGGGCCCGCAACTAATGAAAAACTGTTTTTT. It codes for CAWSLGPATNEKLFF.